This entry describes one T cell receptor (beta chain). The data belong to a study of blood T cell repertoires in COVID-19. Study as a whole: Samples representing acute and convalescent COVID-19 were sourced from the United States, Italy and Spain.

Generated by immunoSEQ multiplex PCR, the TCRdb table keeps only in-frame clones and is missing some. The table includes some 270,000 clones, roughly 89% detected once. The CDR3 contains 15 residues. Germline CDR1 is SGHNT and CDR2 is YYREEE (reference sequence). The J segment lost 8 bases and the V segment lost 3 bases, leaving 9 bases of the junction unmatched. Sequencing was performed on peripheral blood. This TCR derives from a woman in her forties who had recovered from COVID-19. This chain uses TRBV5-4 with TRBJ1-2; 11 bases fit TRBD1. The CDR3, as DNA: TGTGCCAGCAGCTCCCCGGGACAGGGGGAGGGCGGCTACACCTTC. It is translated as CASSSPGQGEGGYTF. Variable domain in full (rest from reference TRBV5-4 and TRBJ1-2): ETGVTQSPTHLIKTRGQQVTLRCSSQSGHNTVSWYQQALGQGPQFIFQYYREEENGRGNFPPRFSGLQFPNYSSELNVNALELDDSALYLCASSSPGQGEGGYTFGSGTRLTVV.